A selection of T cell receptor beta chains follows, all from one sample in a study of T cells in Graves' hyperthyroidism and ophthalmopathy. TCRdb re-derived calls from the multiplex PCR reads in MiXCR, one entry per CDR3 protein. The sample records fewer than 550,000 distinct CDR3 sequences, roughly 25% being singletons. The sample comprised blood. The receptors here all came from a woman aged 25-40 years with Graves' ophthalmopathy. Each CDR3 is given with its conserved first and last residue. Each record gives: D gene, clone size, CDR3 length, J gene, V gene, CDR3 DNA, CDR3 protein. The D gene is left open where the match is weak. Part of the rows lack a size; the others show once, few, many or a class for expanded clones.

>TRBD1|many|14|TRBJ2-5|TRBV15
TGTGCCACCAGCCGCCGGGACAGGCAAGAGACCCAGTACTTC
CATSRRDRQETQYF
>.|many|15|TRBJ2-6|TRBV5-1
TGCGCCACCGGGGACGGACTCTCTGGGGCCAACGTCCTGACTTTC
CATGDGLSGANVLTF
>.|many|14|TRBJ2-2|TRBV29-1
TGCAGCGTTGAAAGCGGCGCGAACACCGGGGAGCTGTTTTTT
CSVESGANTGELFF
>.|many|16|TRBJ1-2|TRBV7-7
TGTGCTCCCTTCCGGGGGGTGACGGGGAATGGGTATGGCTACACCTTC
CAPFRGVTGNGYGYTF
>.|many|11|TRBJ1-1|TRBV3-1
TGTGCCAGCAGCCGTGGAGCTGAAGCTTTCTTT
CASSRGAEAFF
>.|medium-sized|14|TRBJ2-5|TRBV6-5
TGTGCCAGCAGTTATGTACTCTCCCAAGAGACCCAGTACTTC
CASSYVLSQETQYF
>TRBD2|few|16|TRBJ2-1|TRBV6-1
TGTGCCAGCAGAGAACCTAGCGGGGGGCCATACAATGAGCAGTTCTTC
CASREPSGGPYNEQFF
>.|few|14|TRBJ1-1|TRBV19
TGTGCCAGTAGGACTTTCGCGGTGAACACTGAAGCTTTCTTT
CASRTFAVNTEAFF
>TRBD2|few|13|TRBJ2-7|TRBV4-1
TGCGCCAGCAGCCCCCGGGGGGGCAACGAGCAGTACTTC
CASSPRGGNEQYF
>.|.|16|TRBJ1-6|TRBV10-3
TGTGCCATCAGCTCTTCGGGTAGCAGGGTAGGCTCACCCCTCCACTTT
CAISSSGSRVGSPLHF
>.|.|19|TRBJ1-2|TRBV15
TGTGCCACCAGCAGAATGCCCGGGACCCAGGGATACCCCAATTATGGCTACACCTTC
CATSRMPGTQGYPNYGYTF
>.|.|12|TRBJ2-7|TRBV10-3
TGTGCCATCAGTGGAACCAGTGGGGAGCAGTACTTC
CAISGTSGEQYF
>TRBD1|many|16|TRBJ2-7|TRBV11-1
TGTGCCAGCAGCTTTATTCCCGACAGGGAGCGGTTCGTGCAGTACTTC
CASSFIPDRERFVQYF
>.|many|14|TRBJ1-5|TRBV19
TGTGCCACCCATGGGGCAGTTAGCAATCAGCCCCAGCATTTT
CATHGAVSNQPQHF
>.|many|11|TRBJ2-7|TRBV2
TGTGCCAGCAGTGAAGACAGGGCGCAGTACTTC
CASSEDRAQYF
>TRBD1|many|17|TRBJ2-7|TRBV4-3
TGCGCCAGCAGCCAAGGGTTCGCTGGACAGGGGGCAGGGGAGCAGTACTTC
CASSQGFAGQGAGEQYF
>TRBD1|.|15|TRBJ2-5|TRBV7-8
TGTGCCAGCAGTACCGCCGGGACAGGGTTAGAGACCCAGTACTTC
CASSTAGTGLETQYF
>TRBD2|many|14|TRBJ2-7|TRBV7-9
TGTGCCAGCAGTTACCCGGGGGGGCCCTACGAGCAGTACTTC
CASSYPGGPYEQYF
>.|many|16|TRBJ2-5|TRBV7-8
TGTGCCAGCAGCTTAGCCGTGAGTCCACGTCAAGAGACCCAGTACTTC
CASSLAVSPRQETQYF
>.|few|17|TRBJ1-1|TRBV11-1
TGTGCCAGCAGCTTAAGTGGAGGAAACAGCCAAATCACTGAAGCTTTCTTT
CASSLSGGNSQITEAFF
>TRBD2|.|13|TRBJ2-7|TRBV3-1
TGTGCCAGCAGCCAAGAACTAGCGGGCGAGCAGTACTTC
CASSQELAGEQYF
>.|few|11|TRBJ2-7|TRBV15
TGTGCCACCAGCAGAGACGGCGAGCAGTACTTC
CATSRDGEQYF
>TRBD2|many|19|TRBJ2-7|TRBV28
TGTGCCAGCAGTCCCCAGCCTCGAAAAGCGACTAGCGGGAGCTACGAGCAGTACTTC
CASSPQPRKATSGSYEQYF
>.|many|13|TRBJ1-2|TRBV29-1
TGCAGCGTTGAAGACAGGGAAATTGGTGGCTACACCTTC
CSVEDREIGGYTF
>TRBD1|.|18|TRBJ2-6|TRBV7-8
TGTGCCAGCAGCCGAGGTGGGACAGGGGGCACTGGGGCCAACGTCCTGACTTTC
CASSRGGTGGTGANVLTF
>.|.|12|TRBJ1-6|TRBV28
TGTGCCAGCAGTTTTCTGGATTCACCCCTCCACTTT
CASSFLDSPLHF
>TRBD1|.|16|TRBJ2-7|TRBV12-3/TRBV12-4
TGTGCCAGCAGTTTATACCGGGACAGCACCATCTACGAGCAGTACTTC
CASSLYRDSTIYEQYF
>TRBD1|many|15|TRBJ2-7|TRBV5-1
TGCGCCAGCAGCCCAGGGACAGTTTTGACCTACGAGCAGTACTTC
CASSPGTVLTYEQYF
>.|.|13|TRBJ1-5|TRBV10-3
TGTGCCATCAGTGAGGGCGTCAATCAGCCCCAGCATTTT
CAISEGVNQPQHF
>.|many|14|TRBJ2-2|TRBV6-2/TRBV6-3
TGTGCCGGGCGAGGCGGTTCGAACACCGGGGAGCTGTTTTTT
CAGRGGSNTGELFF
>TRBD1|few|15|TRBJ1-1|TRBV28
TGTGCCAGCAGTCCCCCGGGACAGGGTTTCACTGAAGCTTTCTTT
CASSPPGQGFTEAFF
>TRBD2|many|16|TRBJ2-7|TRBV19
TGTGCCAGTAGTAAACAACTAGCGGGGAGCTCCTACGAGCAGTACTTC
CASSKQLAGSSYEQYF
>TRBD1|many|12|TRBJ1-1|TRBV12-3/TRBV12-4
TGTGCCAGCAGCCGACAGGGGACTGAAGCTTTCTTT
CASSRQGTEAFF
>TRBD1|.|17|TRBJ1-1|TRBV10-3
TGTGCCAGCAGTGAGTCCGGGACAGGGGGCTTGGACACTGAAGCTTTCTTT
CASSESGTGGLDTEAFF
>.|.|16|TRBJ1-5|TRBV2
TGTGCCAGCAGTGAAGCTTCAGGGACATGGGATCAGCCCCAGCATTTT
CASSEASGTWDQPQHF
>.|.|13|TRBJ1-6|TRBV24-1
TGTGCCACCTCCGGGACCGACAATTCACCCCTCCACTTT
CATSGTDNSPLHF
>.|.|13|TRBJ2-5|TRBV9
TGTGCCAGCAGCGTGGAGGGCTTCGAGACCCAGTACTTC
CASSVEGFETQYF
>.|many|12|TRBJ1-2|TRBV28
TGTGCCAGCAGCCCCGGTGAATGGGGCTACACCTTC
CASSPGEWGYTF
>TRBD2|.|13|TRBJ2-7|TRBV12-3/TRBV12-4
TGTGCCTCCGCGGGACTAGCGAACTACGAGCAGTACTTC
CASAGLANYEQYF
>TRBD2|many|17|TRBJ2-7|TRBV19
TGTGCCAGTAGTTTTTCGTCGGCTAGCGGGGTGACCTACGAGCAGTACTTC
CASSFSSASGVTYEQYF
>.|many|12|TRBJ1-1|TRBV6-2/TRBV6-3
TGTGCCAGCAGTTACTGGGGGACCGAAGCTTTCTTT
CASSYWGTEAFF
>.|few|15|TRBJ2-7|TRBV20-1
TGCAGTGCTAGCCCCGTTGATTGGTCCCTGTACGAGCAGTACTTC
CSASPVDWSLYEQYF
>TRBD1|many|15|TRBJ2-5|TRBV7-9
TGTGCCAGCAGCCGCCCCGACAGGGGATACGAGACCCAGTACTTC
CASSRPDRGYETQYF
>TRBD2|many|16|TRBJ2-2|TRBV24-1
TGTGCCACCAGTGATCCACTAGCGGGGTGGACCGGGGAGCTGTTTTTT
CATSDPLAGWTGELFF
>.|many|16|TRBJ1-1|TRBV6-1
TGTGCCAGCAGTGAGACTCGGGACGGTTTGAACACTGAAGCTTTCTTT
CASSETRDGLNTEAFF
>.|.|14|TRBJ1-4|TRBV2
TGTGCCAGCGGCCGGGTTGGAACTAATGAAAATCTGTTTTTT
CASGRVGTNENLFF
>.|few|14|TRBJ2-7|TRBV27
TGTGCCAGCAGTTTGTTAGGGGAATCTTACGAGCAGTACTTC
CASSLLGESYEQYF
>TRBD1|many|14|TRBJ1-3|TRBV18
TGTGCCAGCTCACCAACAGGGGCAGGAAACACCATATATTTT
CASSPTGAGNTIYF
>.|many|15|TRBJ1-2|TRBV5-1
TGCGCCAGCAGCTTCCACAGCGATACCGGCTATGGCTACACCTTC
CASSFHSDTGYGYTF
>.|.|14|TRBJ1-1|TRBV6-1
TGTGCCAGCAGGGGAACAGAGAAGAACACTGAAGCTTTCTTT
CASRGTEKNTEAFF
>.|.|16|TRBJ2-7|TRBV10-3
TGTGCCATCAGTGATTCGGCAGGGGAGGCTGGATACGAGCAGTACTTC
CAISDSAGEAGYEQYF
>TRBD2|.|15|TRBJ2-4|TRBV20-1
TGCAGTGCTCTGAGCGGGGGGGCTGCCAAAAACATTCAGTACTTC
CSALSGGAAKNIQYF
>.|many|15|TRBJ1-5|TRBV25-1
TGTGCCAGCAGTGCAGGACACAGGAGCAATCAGCCCCAGCATTTT
CASSAGHRSNQPQHF
>.|.|13|TRBJ1-2|TRBV19
TGTGCCAGTAGTATCGGGGAGTCGTATGGCTACACCTTC
CASSIGESYGYTF
>.|once|12|TRBJ2-5|TRBV7-2
TGTGCCAGCAGCTTAAGTCTGCAGACCCAGTACTTC
CASSLSLQTQYF
>.|.|13|TRBJ2-5|TRBV29-1
TGCAGCGTTGGGATCGGAGCCGGGGAGACCCAGTACTTC
CSVGIGAGETQYF
>.|.|15|TRBJ1-2|TRBV9
TGTGCCAGCAGCGCTCCTATATCCCCTAACTATGGCTACACCTTC
CASSAPISPNYGYTF
>TRBD2|many|18|TRBJ2-5|TRBV6-1
TGTGCCAGCAGTGATGGACTAGCGGGGGCATGGGGGACAGAGACCCAGTACTTC
CASSDGLAGAWGTETQYF
>.|many|14|TRBJ2-7|TRBV2
TGTGCCAGCAGTGTTTATGCAGAGACCTACGAGCAGTACTTC
CASSVYAETYEQYF